These 24 T cell receptor beta chains originate from one sample sequenced in a study of graft-versus-host responses after intestinal transplantation (dated by TCRdb to 2020 to 2022). Libraries were built with the immunoSEQ multiplex PCR assay. Drawn from immuneACCESS, this table holds only the in-frame rearrangements with V and J called that TCRdb kept. Clones are partly lost; checked studies trace under half to an unresolved V gene and leave the rest unexplained. The sample table contains tens of thousands of clones; only one count was recorded for approximately 93% of them. The biggest ten clones account for roughly 0.53% of the sample. Read against the paper, the sample's time point label means: cells obtained before transplantation from donor or recipient. The antigens these receptors bind are not known. Sequencing used unstimulated CD8+ T cells sorted from spleen or lymph node cells, obtained before intestinal transplant. Every receptor here comes from a human donor who received an intestinal transplant.

The chain combines TRBV6-5 with TRBJ1-1, with TRBD1 identical over 7 bases. The CDR3 contains 16 residues. V gave up 0 bases and J gave up 0 bases; unmatched junction bases: 4. Germline-derived CDR1 and CDR2 are MNHEY and SVGAGI. CDR3: CASSYSLDRMNTEAFF. In DNA, the CDR3 is TGTGCCAGCAGTTACTCCCTGGACAGGATGAACACTGAAGCTTTCTTT.

This clone was recorded only once. The chain uses TRBV7-8 and TRBJ1-5; no firm D call. The germline gives CDR1 SGHVS, CDR2 FQNEAQ. The CDR3 contains 17 residues. Trimming shortened V by 2 bases and J by 0 bases, and 14 bases separated the two germline ends. CDR3 nucleotide sequence: TGTGCCAGCAGCTTACCAAGGGTGCCGAATAGCAATCAGCCCCAGCATTTT. It translates to CASSLPRVPNSNQPQHF.

The chain employs TRBV6-6 and TRBJ1-1; D is unresolved. This CDR3 region has 14 residues. CDR1 is MNHNY and CDR2 is SVGAGI in the germline V gene (reference sequence). Trimming removed 6 bases at V and 6 bases at J, with 17 bases between. CDR3 in amino acids: CASSRVEKGPEAFF. Written as DNA, the CDR3 is TGTGCCAGCAGCCGTGTAGAGAAGGGCCCTGAAGCTTTCTTT.

V is TRBV6-6 and J is TRBJ1-1, with D uncertain. V dropped 0 bases and J dropped 12 bases, with 17 bases sitting between them. The CDR3 extends over 14 amino acids. Per germline, CDR1 MNHNY and CDR2 SVGAGI (reference sequence). The CDR3 is CASSYSGFRVGTFF. Written as DNA, the CDR3 is TGTGCCAGCAGTTACTCCGGGTTTCGAGTTGGAACTTTCTTT.

The chain recombines TRBV4-1 with TRBJ2-7; D gene unclear. This CDR3 region has 16 residues. Trimming left V 1 base short and J 6 bases short, with 19 bases between. CDR1 MGHRA and CDR2 YSYEKL come from the germline V gene. This CDR3 reads CASSQGTGFTKGEQYF. CDR3 nucleotide sequence: TGCGCCAGCAGCCAAGGAACCGGGTTCACGAAGGGCGAGCAGTACTTC.

V usage is TRBV30 and J usage is TRBJ1-1; D gene uncertain. CDR1 is GTSNPN, CDR2 SVGIG, per germline (reference sequence). Deletions cut 0 bases from V and 1 base from J, with 3 bases between. This CDR3 is built from 12 residues. DNA of the CDR3: TGTGCCTGGAGTGTAGGGAACACTGAAGCTTTCTTT. Protein: CAWSVGNTEAFF.

This rearrangement joins TRBV6-1 to TRBJ2-7; D remains unclear. Germline V gives CDR1 MNHNS, CDR2 SASEGT. V gave up 1 base and J gave up 0 bases, with 7 bases separating them. This CDR3 contains 14 residues. The CDR3 coding sequence is TGTGCCAGCAGTGAAGGGGTCCCCTCCTACGAGCAGTACTTC. Amino acids: CASSEGVPSYEQYF.

This chain joins TRBV30 and TRBJ1-2; TRBD1 matches 8 bases. Trimming took 5 bases from V and 2 from J; bases not matched to a gene: 7. The germline V gene has CDR1 GTSNPN and CDR2 SVGIG (reference sequence). The CDR3 contains 14 residues. CDR3 nucleotide sequence: TGTGCCTGGGGAACAGGGGGGTGGAACTATGGCTACACCTTC. Translated: CAWGTGGWNYGYTF.

In DNA form, the CDR3 reads TGTGCCAGCAGTCCAAAAAACTCCTACGAGCAGTACTTC. Translating gives CASSPKNSYEQYF. This chain joins TRBV28 and TRBJ2-7; no firm D call. In germline, CDR1 is MDHEN, CDR2 SYDVKM. The V end lost 5 bases, the J end lost 0 bases, and 8 bases lay between the germline ends. The CDR3 length is 13 residues.

V is TRBV6-6 and J is TRBJ2-1; TRBD1 agrees at 8 bases. Germline trimming cut 6 bases from V and 0 bases from J; bases unmatched to any gene: 7. This CDR3 spans 16 amino acids. Germline V lookup: CDR1 MNHNY, CDR2 SVGAGI (reference sequence). CDR3 coding DNA: TGTGCCAGCAGGGTCGGACAGGGTCGCTCCTACAATGAGCAGTTCTTC. Protein product: CASRVGQGRSYNEQFF.

CDR3 sequence reads: CAWSGGVRLANEQYF. In DNA form, the CDR3 reads TGTGCCTGGAGTGGTGGAGTAAGACTAGCGAATGAGCAGTACTTC. The J gene is TRBJ2-7, the V gene TRBV30; 8 bases align to TRBD2. The V gene end was trimmed by 1 base and the J gene end by 7 bases; junction bases not matched to a gene: 12. From germline, CDR1 is GTSNPN and CDR2 SVGIG (reference sequence). This CDR3 region has 15 residues.

In its sample, this clone was seen a few times. The V gene is TRBV27, the J gene TRBJ2-1; D is possibly TRBD1 or TRBD2 (5 bases each). Germline V gene sequence: CDR1 MNHEY, CDR2 SMNVEV (reference sequence). Trimming took off 11 bases at V and 7 bases at J, with 12 bases between the two ends. The CDR3 runs to 11 residues. The CDR3 sequence is CASGAGNEQFF. CDR3 in DNA: TGTGCCTCCGGGGCAGGGAATGAGCAGTTCTTC.

The chain employs TRBV9 and TRBJ2-1; 7 positions agree with TRBD1. V shed 0 bases and J 8 bases; nucleotides not matched to a gene: 8. This CDR3 region has 15 residues. Germline V lookup: CDR1 SGDLS, CDR2 YYNGEE. The CDR3 DNA follows: TGTGCCAGCAGCGTAGACGGACAGGTTGGTGATGAGCAGTTCTTC. Translating gives CASSVDGQVGDEQFF.

The chain links TRBV6-5 to TRBJ1-2; no reliable D call. Trimming removed 6 bases from V and 1 base from J, with 12 bases in between. CDR1 is MNHEY and CDR2 is SVGAGI in the germline V gene. CDR3 length equals 14 residues. DNA for the CDR3: TGTGCCAGCAGACAGACCCCGCGTAACTATGGCTACACCTTC. Encoded protein: CASRQTPRNYGYTF.

The chain couples TRBV9 to TRBJ2-1; D not certain. With 2 bases removed from V and 10 bases from J, the gap between germline ends came to 7 bases. The CDR3 has 11 amino acids. The germline V gene encodes CDR1 SGDLS and CDR2 YYNGEE. The CDR3 loop reads CASSVTAEQFF. CDR3 coding DNA: TGTGCCAGCAGCGTTACAGCGGAGCAGTTCTTC.

This chain uses TRBV2 with TRBJ2-2, with D unclear. The CDR3 has 13 amino acids. The V and J ends lost 3 bases and 4 bases respectively, with 6 bases between them. Germline lookup yields CDR1 SNHLY and CDR2 FYNNEI. This chain's CDR3 is CASSEPCTGELFF. The CDR3 DNA follows: TGTGCCAGCAGTGAGCCCTGCACCGGGGAGCTGTTTTTT.

This chain joins TRBV7-8 and TRBJ2-7; 10 bases align to TRBD2. This CDR3 has 16 residues. J lost 2 bases, V lost 2 bases, and 6 bases had no gene match. The V gene's germline CDR1 is SGHVS and CDR2 FQNEAQ. This CDR3 reads CASSLNLAGDTYEQYF. CDR3 DNA: TGTGCCAGCAGCTTAAATCTAGCGGGAGATACCTACGAGCAGTACTTC.

In this sample, this clone turned up a few times. DNA of the CDR3: TGTGCCAGCAGTCCCCGGACAGGGAGCGGTATCACTGAAGCTTTCTTT. Amino acid sequence: CASSPRTGSGITEAFF. The chain recombines TRBV27 with TRBJ1-1; 8 nucleotides match TRBD1. Per germline, CDR1 MNHEY and CDR2 SMNVEV (reference sequence). J gave up 4 bases and V 5 bases, and 12 bases lay outside the gene matches. This CDR3 spans 16 amino acids.

J is TRBJ2-7 and V is TRBV5-6; D may correspond to TRBD1 or TRBD2 (5 bases each). CDR3 length: 17 residues. Trimming left V 5 bases short and J 2 bases short, with 23 bases between. In germline, CDR1 is SGHDT, CDR2 YYEEEE. The CDR3 DNA sequence: TGTGCCAGCAGGCCAACTCCGGGACCCGAGGGAGCCTACGAGCAGTACTTC. The encoded protein is CASRPTPGPEGAYEQYF.

This clone was seen just once. V gene TRBV7-2 combines with J gene TRBJ1-3, with 9 positions matching TRBD1. CDR3 length: 15 residues. Germline V gene sequence: CDR1 SGHTA, CDR2 FQGNSA. V shed 5 bases and J 4 bases; nucleotides not matched to a gene: 6. CDR3 in amino acids: CASSIVGTGGNTIYF. CDR3 DNA sequence: TGTGCCAGCAGCATTGTCGGGACAGGGGGAAACACCATATATTTT.

The V gene is TRBV7-9, the J gene TRBJ2-7, with 7 bases lining up with TRBD1. There are 15 residues in the CDR3. V shed 5 bases, J shed 0 bases, and the junction held 7 bases outside the gene matches. The germline V gene encodes CDR1 SEHNR and CDR2 FQNEAQ (reference sequence). CDR3 loop: CASSPGQANSYEQYF. DNA of the CDR3: TGTGCCAGCAGCCCTGGACAGGCCAACTCCTACGAGCAGTACTTC.

The chain employs TRBV7-2 and TRBJ2-7; D is undetermined. Per germline, CDR1 SGHTA and CDR2 FQGNSA. The length of the CDR3 is 12 residues. Trimming left V 1 base short and J 7 bases short, with 8 bases between. The CDR3 sequence: CASSLGPLEQYF. In DNA form, the CDR3 reads TGTGCCAGCAGCTTAGGGCCCTTGGAGCAGTACTTC.

This clone was detected only once. This chain uses TRBV28 with TRBJ2-7; D ambiguous. V was pared by 4 bases and J by 2 bases, with 12 bases between. The germline V gene has CDR1 MDHEN and CDR2 SYDVKM. This CDR3 spans 14 amino acids. The CDR3 here is CASSSLWRAYEQYF. The CDR3 DNA follows: TGTGCCAGCAGTTCCCTGTGGAGAGCCTACGAGCAGTACTTC.

The genes are TRBV2 and TRBJ1-1; D remains unclear. The V end lost 4 bases, the J end lost 6 bases, and 6 bases lay between the germline ends. The CDR3 length is 11 residues. Germline-derived CDR1 and CDR2 are SNHLY and FYNNEI. The CDR3 region is CASSGVSEAFF. The CDR3 coding sequence is TGTGCCAGCAGTGGAGTATCTGAAGCTTTCTTT.